This TCR beta chain stems from a study of control samples from healthy donors and cancer patients. Assay used: immunoSEQ multiplex PCR; TCRdb lists only in-frame clones, some missing. The table includes over 85,000 clones, about 91% detected once. Material: blood. This sequence was found in a woman in her late teens or twenties in good health.

Here the CDR3 reads CAWSVINEQYF. The CDR3 DNA reads as TGTGCCTGGAGTGTAATTAACGAGCAGTACTTC. This chain uses TRBV30 with TRBJ2-7, with unresolved D. The ends were cut back, 0 bases at V and 5 bases at J, with 5 bases in the middle. Germline V CDR1 and CDR2: GTSNPN, SVGIG (reference sequence). This CDR3 has 11 residues.